The sequence of this T cell receptor beta chain was determined in a study of blood T cell repertoires in COVID-19. Seattle's enrolled individuals joined amid active infection and were then monitored longitudinally. V gave up 3 bases and J gave up 11 bases, with 13 bases separating them. Germline CDR1 LGHDT, CDR2 YNNKEL (reference sequence). The CDR3 loop spans 12 amino acids. The assay was immunoSEQ multiplex PCR, and TCRdb's table has in-frame clones only and misses some. This sample has about 250,000 clones, with more than 70% found just once. The rearrangement joins TRBV3-1 (or the pseudogene TRBV3-2) to TRBJ1-2, with a possible D match to TRBD1 (5 bases). The material sequenced was peripheral blood. The receptor was isolated from a woman aged 80 or over with COVID-19, enrolled during active disease. The CDR3 DNA is TGTGCCAGCAGCCAGATAGACAGCTTATACACCTTC. Amino acid sequence: CASSQIDSLYTF.